This T cell receptor (beta chain) was retrieved from a study of T cells in Graves' hyperthyroidism and ophthalmopathy. Whole-study findings and limits: A 13 V-J signature model discriminated ophthalmopathy versus stable hyperthyroidism.

Trimming took off 2 bases at V and 4 bases at J, with 14 bases between the two ends. The CDR3 consists of 15 residues. Looked up from germline, CDR1 is MDHEN and CDR2 is SYDVKM. Using around 10 ml of fresh peripheral blood, PBMCs were prepared. At least ten counts were recorded for this clonotype. The target antigen is unknown. Researchers amplified the TCR beta CDR3 regions from RNA transcripts. The primer set for the first-round RT-PCR of the TCR CDR3 was HTBI. TCRdb reprocessed the multiplex PCR reads with MiXCR, giving one entry per CDR3 protein. The sample records roughly 280,000 distinct CDR3 sequences, over 15% being singletons.

Sequenced: blood. This receptor was identified in a woman aged 55-69 years with Graves' ophthalmopathy. V and J are TRBV28 and TRBJ2-5; no clear D. The CDR3 sequence: CASSLRGRMGETQYF. CDR3 sequence (DNA): TGTGCCAGCAGTTTAAGAGGACGGATGGGAGAGACCCAGTACTTC. The variable domain in full, with the rest retrieved from reference TRBV28 and TRBJ2-5, is DVKVTQSSRYLVKRTGEKVFLECVQDMDHENMFWYRQDPGLGLRLIYFSYDVKMKEKGDIPEGYSVSREKKERFSLILESASTNQTSMYLCASSLRGRMGETQYFGPGTRLLVL.